Sequencing of this T cell receptor (beta chain) was carried out in a study of cytomegalovirus exposure and HLA in healthy donors. Of note for this clone: Antigen: not known.

Whole-study findings and limits: When analyzed later, the rates of TCR association showed variation by HLA locus, with DRB1 the most and HLA-C the fewest.

Primers for the PCR totalled 60 Vbeta and 13 Jbeta. The data were produced by immunoSEQ multiplex PCR, yet TCRdb's version contains in-frame clones alone and is incomplete. The profile shows 150,000 to 200,000 clones, less than 85% of them singletons. The CDR3 runs to 23 residues. V lost 3 bases, J lost 2 bases, and 35 bases lay in between. In germline, CDR1 is MDHEN, CDR2 SYDVKM. V and J are TRBV28 and TRBJ2-4; D possibly corresponds to TRBD2 (7 bases). Sequencing was done on a sample of PBMCs. The TCR comes from a boy younger than 10 in good health and CMV-seronegative. CDR3 in DNA: TGTGCCAGCAGTTTGGGGGTGAGGGGGGGTATTGGAGGCGGGAGTGGGACCAAAAACATTCAGTACTTC. Its protein product is CASSLGVRGGIGGGSGTKNIQYF.